This T cell receptor beta chain was found in a study of blood T cell repertoires in COVID-19. The overall study: The origin of the acute and convalescent COVID-19 samples was the United States, Italy and Spain.

Only in-frame clones appear in the TCRdb table, and some are missing; sequencing was by immunoSEQ multiplex PCR. The table has around 66,000 clones, about 87% seen once. Germline CDR1 is ENHRY and CDR2 is SYGVKD. This CDR3 region has 13 residues. V dropped 3 bases and J dropped 6; count of bases not matched to a gene: 3. The sample taken for sequencing was peripheral blood. The chain joins TRBV10-3 to TRBJ1-2; 8 nucleotides agree with TRBD1. The source is a man aged 60-69 years with acute or convalescent COVID-19. The DNA of the CDR3 is TGTGCCATCAGTGAAGAACAGGGGGATGGCTACACCTTC. It translates to CAISEEQGDGYTF.